Given below is one T cell receptor (beta chain) in context. Its cognate antigen is unknown. Clones were read by immunoSEQ multiplex PCR, and TCRdb kept only the in-frame ones, dropping some. The data contain about 120,000 clones, 91% of them singletons. This record comes from a study of T cell responses to AZD1222 COVID-19 vaccine. V was cut by 5 bases and J by 4 bases, with 20 bases left in between. CDR1 is PRHDT and CDR2 is FYEKMQ in the germline V gene (reference sequence). The CDR3 is 17 residues long. General study findings and limits: Clonal diversity was possibly underestimated, and the donors were mostly white British, with more females. The reported proportion of spike-specific TCRs targeting unmutated variant regions was nearly half. Following two doses of AZD1222, Spike-specific TCR breadth and depth rose. It was only after the peak T cell response that any repertoires were sampled.

The specimen comprised peripheral blood, sampled on day 0 of AZD1222 vaccination. V and J are TRBV13 and TRBJ2-2, with a tentative D call TRBD2 (6 bases). The receptor was derived from an adult in good health. The CDR3 region has the DNA TGTGCCAGCAGCACACACACTATAGGGAGGTTCACCGGGGAGCTGTTTTTT. It encodes CASSTHTIGRFTGELFF. Variable domain in full (rest from reference TRBV13 and TRBJ2-2): AAGVIQSPRHLIKEKRETATLKCYPIPRHDTVYWYQQGPGQDPQFLISFYEKMQSDKGSIPDRFSAQQFSDYHSELNMSSLELGDSALYFCASSTHTIGRFTGELFFGEGSRLTVL.